The 5 T cell receptor beta chains listed next were all sequenced from one sample in a study of blood T cell repertoires in COVID-19. TCRdb keeps only in-frame clones here, not all; method: immunoSEQ multiplex PCR. Here the sample spans 12,000 or so clones, approximately 72% being singletons. Sequenced: peripheral blood. The receptors stem from a man aged 55 to 69 with COVID-19, enrolled during active disease.

This rearrangement joins TRBV14 to TRBJ1-2; D is undetermined. The CDR3 has 13 residues. Germline CDR1 is SGHDN and CDR2 is FVKESK. The V gene lost 4 bases and the J gene lost 3 bases, with 9 bases spanning the gap. The CDR3 DNA is TGTGCCAGCAGCCTTCAGGTTGACTATGGCTACACCTTC. The encoded protein is CASSLQVDYGYTF.

The chain links TRBV9 to TRBJ1-2; D is ambiguous. Trimming pared 0 bases from V and 3 bases from J, leaving 9 bases between. There are 14 residues in the CDR3. Germline V gives CDR1 SGDLS, CDR2 YYNGEE. This CDR3 is CASSVGTAYYGYTF. The DNA of the CDR3 is TGTGCCAGCAGCGTAGGAACAGCCTACTATGGCTACACCTTC.

This clone is a singleton in its sample. The J gene is TRBJ2-3, the V gene TRBV5-1; 8 nucleotides match TRBD2. This CDR3 has 15 amino acids. Germline trimming cut 3 bases from V and 3 bases from J; bases unmatched to any gene: 6. Germline V lookup: CDR1 SGHRS, CDR2 YFSETQ. CDR3 sequence reads: CASSWAGGGTDTQYF. DNA for the CDR3: TGCGCCAGCAGCTGGGCGGGGGGTGGGACAGATACGCAGTATTTT.

V usage is TRBV7-8 and J usage is TRBJ2-5; 12 nucleotides match TRBD2. CDR1 and CDR2 (germline): SGHVS, FQNEAQ. The CDR3 extends over 17 amino acids. With V trimmed by 5 bases and J by 5 bases, 12 bases remained unmatched. The CDR3 loop is CASSPGLAGAARETQYF. The CDR3, as DNA: TGTGCCAGCAGCCCGGGACTAGCGGGCGCCGCACGGGAGACCCAGTACTTC.

The genes are TRBV27 and TRBJ2-3; 7 nucleotides align to TRBD2. This CDR3 contains 15 residues. The V and J ends lost 6 bases and 2 bases, in that order; junction bases with no gene match: 8. The germline CDR1 and CDR2 sequences are MNHEY and SMNVEV (reference sequence). CDR3 nucleotide sequence: TGTGCCAGCAGGCTACTTGGGGGGGACACAGATACGCAGTATTTT. Translated, it gives CASRLLGGDTDTQYF.